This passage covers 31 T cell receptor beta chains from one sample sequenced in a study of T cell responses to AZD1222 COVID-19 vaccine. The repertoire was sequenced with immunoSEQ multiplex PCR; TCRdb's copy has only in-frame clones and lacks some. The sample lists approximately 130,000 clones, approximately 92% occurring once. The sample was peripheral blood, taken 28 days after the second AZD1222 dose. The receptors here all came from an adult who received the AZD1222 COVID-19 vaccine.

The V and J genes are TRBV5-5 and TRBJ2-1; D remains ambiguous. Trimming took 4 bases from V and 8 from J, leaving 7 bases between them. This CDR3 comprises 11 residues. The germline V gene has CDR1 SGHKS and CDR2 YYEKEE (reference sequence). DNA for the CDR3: TGTGCCAGCAGCCCCCTATATGAGCAGTTCTTC. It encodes CASSPLYEQFF.

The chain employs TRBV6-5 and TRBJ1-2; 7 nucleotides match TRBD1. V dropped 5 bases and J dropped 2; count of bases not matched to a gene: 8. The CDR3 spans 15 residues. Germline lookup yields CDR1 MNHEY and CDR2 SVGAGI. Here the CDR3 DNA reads TGTGCCAGCAGTACCAGGACAGGCGGAAACTATGGCTACACCTTC. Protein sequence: CASSTRTGGNYGYTF.

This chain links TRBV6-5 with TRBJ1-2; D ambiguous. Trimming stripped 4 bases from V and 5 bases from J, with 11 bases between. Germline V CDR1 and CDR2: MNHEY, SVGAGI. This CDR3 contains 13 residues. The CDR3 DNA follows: TGTGCCAGCAGTTTTATCGGGGTTTATGGCTACACCTTC. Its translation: CASSFIGVYGYTF.

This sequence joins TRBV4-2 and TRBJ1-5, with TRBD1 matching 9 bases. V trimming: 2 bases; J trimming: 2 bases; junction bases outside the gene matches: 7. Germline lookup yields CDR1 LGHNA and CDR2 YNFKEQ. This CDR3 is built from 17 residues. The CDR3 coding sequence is TGTGCCAGCAGCCAAACTCGCGACAGGGGGGGCAATCAGCCCCAGCATTTT. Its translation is CASSQTRDRGGNQPQHF.

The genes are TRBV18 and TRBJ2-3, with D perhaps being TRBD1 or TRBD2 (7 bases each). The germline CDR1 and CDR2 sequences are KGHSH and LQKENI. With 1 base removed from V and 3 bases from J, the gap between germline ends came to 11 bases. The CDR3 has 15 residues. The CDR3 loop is CASSPRQGGTDTQYF. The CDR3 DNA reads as TGTGCCAGCTCACCACGGCAGGGGGGGACAGATACGCAGTATTTT.

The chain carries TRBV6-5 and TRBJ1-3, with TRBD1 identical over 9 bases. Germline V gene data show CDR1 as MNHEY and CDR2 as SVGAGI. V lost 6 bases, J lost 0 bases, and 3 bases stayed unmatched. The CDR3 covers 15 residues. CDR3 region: CASSKTGGSGNTIYF. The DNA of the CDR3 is TGTGCCAGCAGCAAGACAGGGGGCTCTGGAAACACCATATATTTT.

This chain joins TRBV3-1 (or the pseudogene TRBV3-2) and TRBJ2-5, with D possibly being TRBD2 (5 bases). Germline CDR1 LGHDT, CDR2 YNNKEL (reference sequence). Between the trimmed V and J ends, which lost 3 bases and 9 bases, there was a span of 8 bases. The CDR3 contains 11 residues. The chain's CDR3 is CASSQAAAQYF. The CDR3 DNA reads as TGTGCCAGCAGCCAGGCAGCGGCCCAGTACTTC.

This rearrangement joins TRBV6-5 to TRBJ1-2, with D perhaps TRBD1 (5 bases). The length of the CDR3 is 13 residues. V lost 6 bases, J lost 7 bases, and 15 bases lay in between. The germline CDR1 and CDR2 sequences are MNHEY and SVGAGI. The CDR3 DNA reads TGTGCCAGCAGGGACACGTCCAATGTTGGCTACACCTTC. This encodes CASRDTSNVGYTF.

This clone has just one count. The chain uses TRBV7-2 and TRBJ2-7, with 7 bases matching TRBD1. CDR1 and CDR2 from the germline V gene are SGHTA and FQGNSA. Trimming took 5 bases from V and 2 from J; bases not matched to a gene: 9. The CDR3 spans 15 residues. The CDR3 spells CASSATPDRAYEQYF. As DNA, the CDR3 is TGTGCCAGCAGCGCTACACCCGACAGGGCCTACGAGCAGTACTTC.

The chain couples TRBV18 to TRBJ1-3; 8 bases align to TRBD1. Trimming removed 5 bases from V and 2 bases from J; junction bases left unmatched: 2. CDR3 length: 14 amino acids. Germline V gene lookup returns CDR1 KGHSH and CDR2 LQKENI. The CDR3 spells CASSGQGAGNTIYF. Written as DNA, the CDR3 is TGTGCCAGCTCAGGACAGGGAGCTGGAAACACCATATATTTT.

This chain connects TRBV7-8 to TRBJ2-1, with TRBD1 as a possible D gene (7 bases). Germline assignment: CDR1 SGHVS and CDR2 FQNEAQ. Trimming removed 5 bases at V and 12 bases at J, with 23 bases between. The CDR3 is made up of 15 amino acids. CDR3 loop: CASSPGGTSSQGQFF. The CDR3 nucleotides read TGTGCCAGCAGCCCAGGGGGGACAAGCTCCCAGGGGCAGTTCTTC.

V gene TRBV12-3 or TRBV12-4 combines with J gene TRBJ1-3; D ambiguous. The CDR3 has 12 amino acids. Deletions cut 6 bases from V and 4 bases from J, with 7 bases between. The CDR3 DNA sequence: TGTGCCAGCAGCTACCACGGAAACACCATATATTTT. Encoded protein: CASSYHGNTIYF.

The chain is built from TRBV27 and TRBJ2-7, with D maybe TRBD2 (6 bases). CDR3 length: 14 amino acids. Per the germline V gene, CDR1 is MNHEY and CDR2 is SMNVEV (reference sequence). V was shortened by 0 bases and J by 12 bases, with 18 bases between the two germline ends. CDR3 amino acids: CASSLSPPGRITYF. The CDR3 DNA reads TGTGCCAGCAGTTTATCTCCCCCAGGGAGGATTACGTACTTC.

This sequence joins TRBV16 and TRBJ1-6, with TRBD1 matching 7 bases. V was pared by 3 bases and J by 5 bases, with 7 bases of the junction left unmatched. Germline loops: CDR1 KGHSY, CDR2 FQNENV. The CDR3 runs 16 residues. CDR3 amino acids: CASSQIKGQNNSPLHF. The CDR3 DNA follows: TGTGCCAGCAGCCAGATTAAGGGACAGAATAATTCACCCCTCCACTTT. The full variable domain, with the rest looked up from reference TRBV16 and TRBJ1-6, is GEEVAQTPKHLVRGEGQKAKLYCAPIKGHSYVFWYQQVLKNEFKFLISFQNENVFDETGMPKERFSAKCLPNSPCSLEIQATKLEDSAVYFCASSQIKGQNNSPLHFGNGTRLTVT.

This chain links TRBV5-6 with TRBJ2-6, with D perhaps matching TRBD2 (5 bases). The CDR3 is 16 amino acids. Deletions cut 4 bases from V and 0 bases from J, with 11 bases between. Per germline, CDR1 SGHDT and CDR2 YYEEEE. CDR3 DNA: TGTGCCAGCAGCCGCGGACTGGACTCTGGGGCCAACGTCCTGACTTTC. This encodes CASSRGLDSGANVLTF.

Written as DNA, the CDR3 is TGTGCCAGCTCACCGATTGGACAGGGGGTAATTAATTCACCCCTCCACTTT. As protein: CASSPIGQGVINSPLHF. This sequence joins TRBV18 and TRBJ1-6; 10 bases are shared with TRBD1. Germline V gene sequence: CDR1 KGHSH, CDR2 LQKENI. The CDR3 has 17 amino acids. V lost 3 bases and J lost 6; bases outside the gene matches: 8.

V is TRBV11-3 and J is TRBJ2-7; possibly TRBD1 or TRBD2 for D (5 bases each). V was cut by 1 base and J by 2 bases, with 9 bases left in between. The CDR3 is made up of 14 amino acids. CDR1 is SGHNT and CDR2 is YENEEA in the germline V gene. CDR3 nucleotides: TGTGCCAGCAGCTTAGGGCAGGGAGCCTACGAGCAGTACTTC. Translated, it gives CASSLGQGAYEQYF.

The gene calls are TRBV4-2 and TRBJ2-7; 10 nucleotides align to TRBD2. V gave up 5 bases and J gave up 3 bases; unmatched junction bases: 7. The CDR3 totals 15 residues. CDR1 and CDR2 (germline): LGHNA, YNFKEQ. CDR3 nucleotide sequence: TGTGCCAGCAGCTCCCGGACTAGCGGATACTACGAGCAGTACTTC. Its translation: CASSSRTSGYYEQYF.

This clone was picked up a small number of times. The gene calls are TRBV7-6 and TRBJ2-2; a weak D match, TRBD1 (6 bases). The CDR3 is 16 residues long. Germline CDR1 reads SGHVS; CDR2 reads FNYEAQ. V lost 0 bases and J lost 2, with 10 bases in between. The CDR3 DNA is TGTGCCAGCAGCTTAGCAACAGGGTCTAACACCGGGGAGCTGTTTTTT. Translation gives CASSLATGSNTGELFF.

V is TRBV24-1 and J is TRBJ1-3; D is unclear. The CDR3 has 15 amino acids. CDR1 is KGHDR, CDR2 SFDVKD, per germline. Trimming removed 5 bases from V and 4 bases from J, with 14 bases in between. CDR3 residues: CATSGSDLRGNTIYF. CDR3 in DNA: TGTGCCACCAGTGGCTCCGACCTGAGAGGAAACACCATATATTTT.

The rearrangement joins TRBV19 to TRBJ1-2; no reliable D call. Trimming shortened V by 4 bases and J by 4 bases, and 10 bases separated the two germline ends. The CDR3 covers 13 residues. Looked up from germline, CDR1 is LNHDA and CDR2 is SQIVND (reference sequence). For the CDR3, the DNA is TGTGCCAGTAGTACCCCCCGCGGCTATGGCTACACCTTC. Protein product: CASSTPRGYGYTF.

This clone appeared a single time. The CDR3 nucleotides read TGCAGCGTTGGCAGGAACAATGAGCAGTTCTTC. Protein product: CSVGRNNEQFF. The V call is TRBV29-1, the J call TRBJ2-1; D is ambiguous. Per the germline V gene, CDR1 is SQVTM and CDR2 is ANQGSEA. The CDR3 covers 11 residues. Trimming stripped 4 bases from V and 5 bases from J, with 6 bases between.

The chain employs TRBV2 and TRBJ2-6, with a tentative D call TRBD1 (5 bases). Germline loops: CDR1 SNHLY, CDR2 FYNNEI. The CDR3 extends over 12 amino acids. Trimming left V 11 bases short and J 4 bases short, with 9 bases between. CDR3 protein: CAGRTGANVLTF. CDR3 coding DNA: TGTGCCGGCCGGACAGGGGCCAACGTCCTGACTTTC.

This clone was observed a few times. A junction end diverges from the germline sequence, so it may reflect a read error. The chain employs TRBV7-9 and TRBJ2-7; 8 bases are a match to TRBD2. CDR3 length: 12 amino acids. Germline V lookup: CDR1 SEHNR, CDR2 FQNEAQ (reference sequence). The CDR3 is CASSLDGSGASF. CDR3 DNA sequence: TGTGCCAGCAGCTTAGATGGTAGCGGGGCCTCCTTC.

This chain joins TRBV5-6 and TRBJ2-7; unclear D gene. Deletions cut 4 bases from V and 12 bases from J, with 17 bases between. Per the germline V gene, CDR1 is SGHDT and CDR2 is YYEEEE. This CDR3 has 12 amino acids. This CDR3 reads CASSLDLESLYF. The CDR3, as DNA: TGTGCCAGCAGCCTGGACCTAGAGTCTTTGTACTTC.

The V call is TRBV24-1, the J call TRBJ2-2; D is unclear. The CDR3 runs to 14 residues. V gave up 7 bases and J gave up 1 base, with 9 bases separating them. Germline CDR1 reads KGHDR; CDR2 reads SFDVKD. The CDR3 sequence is CATRGTLNTGELFF. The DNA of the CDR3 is TGTGCCACCAGGGGCACGCTGAACACCGGGGAGCTGTTTTTT.

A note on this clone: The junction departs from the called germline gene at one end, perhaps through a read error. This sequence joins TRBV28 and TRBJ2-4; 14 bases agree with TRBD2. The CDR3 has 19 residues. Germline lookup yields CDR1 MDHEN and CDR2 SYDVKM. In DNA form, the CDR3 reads TGTACCAGCAGGGCACTCGGGACTAGCGGGAGTCGGACCAAAAACATTCAGTACTTC. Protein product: CTSRALGTSGSRTKNIQYF.

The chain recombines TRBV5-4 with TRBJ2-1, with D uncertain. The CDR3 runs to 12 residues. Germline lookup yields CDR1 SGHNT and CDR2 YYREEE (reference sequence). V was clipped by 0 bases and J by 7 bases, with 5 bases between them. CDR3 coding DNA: TGTGCCAGCAGCTTGGCCCGGAATGAGCAGTTCTTC. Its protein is CASSLARNEQFF.

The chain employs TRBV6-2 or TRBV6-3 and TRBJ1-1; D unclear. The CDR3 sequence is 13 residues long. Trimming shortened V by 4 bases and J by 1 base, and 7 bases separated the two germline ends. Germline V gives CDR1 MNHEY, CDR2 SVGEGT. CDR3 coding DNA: TGTGCCAGCAGTTTGAGGGCGAACACTGAAGCTTTCTTT. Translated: CASSLRANTEAFF.

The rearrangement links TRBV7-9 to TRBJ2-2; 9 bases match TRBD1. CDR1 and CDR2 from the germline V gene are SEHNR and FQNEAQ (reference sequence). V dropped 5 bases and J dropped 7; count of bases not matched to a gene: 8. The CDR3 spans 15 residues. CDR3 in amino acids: CASSHGTGLVGELFF. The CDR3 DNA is TGTGCCAGCAGCCATGGGACAGGGCTCGTCGGGGAGCTGTTTTTT.

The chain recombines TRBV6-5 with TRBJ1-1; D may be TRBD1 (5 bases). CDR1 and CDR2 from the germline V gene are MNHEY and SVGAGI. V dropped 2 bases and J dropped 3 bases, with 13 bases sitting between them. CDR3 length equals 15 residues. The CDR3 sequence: CASSYTGGADTEAFF. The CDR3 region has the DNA TGTGCCAGCAGTTACACCGGTGGGGCCGACACTGAAGCTTTCTTT.